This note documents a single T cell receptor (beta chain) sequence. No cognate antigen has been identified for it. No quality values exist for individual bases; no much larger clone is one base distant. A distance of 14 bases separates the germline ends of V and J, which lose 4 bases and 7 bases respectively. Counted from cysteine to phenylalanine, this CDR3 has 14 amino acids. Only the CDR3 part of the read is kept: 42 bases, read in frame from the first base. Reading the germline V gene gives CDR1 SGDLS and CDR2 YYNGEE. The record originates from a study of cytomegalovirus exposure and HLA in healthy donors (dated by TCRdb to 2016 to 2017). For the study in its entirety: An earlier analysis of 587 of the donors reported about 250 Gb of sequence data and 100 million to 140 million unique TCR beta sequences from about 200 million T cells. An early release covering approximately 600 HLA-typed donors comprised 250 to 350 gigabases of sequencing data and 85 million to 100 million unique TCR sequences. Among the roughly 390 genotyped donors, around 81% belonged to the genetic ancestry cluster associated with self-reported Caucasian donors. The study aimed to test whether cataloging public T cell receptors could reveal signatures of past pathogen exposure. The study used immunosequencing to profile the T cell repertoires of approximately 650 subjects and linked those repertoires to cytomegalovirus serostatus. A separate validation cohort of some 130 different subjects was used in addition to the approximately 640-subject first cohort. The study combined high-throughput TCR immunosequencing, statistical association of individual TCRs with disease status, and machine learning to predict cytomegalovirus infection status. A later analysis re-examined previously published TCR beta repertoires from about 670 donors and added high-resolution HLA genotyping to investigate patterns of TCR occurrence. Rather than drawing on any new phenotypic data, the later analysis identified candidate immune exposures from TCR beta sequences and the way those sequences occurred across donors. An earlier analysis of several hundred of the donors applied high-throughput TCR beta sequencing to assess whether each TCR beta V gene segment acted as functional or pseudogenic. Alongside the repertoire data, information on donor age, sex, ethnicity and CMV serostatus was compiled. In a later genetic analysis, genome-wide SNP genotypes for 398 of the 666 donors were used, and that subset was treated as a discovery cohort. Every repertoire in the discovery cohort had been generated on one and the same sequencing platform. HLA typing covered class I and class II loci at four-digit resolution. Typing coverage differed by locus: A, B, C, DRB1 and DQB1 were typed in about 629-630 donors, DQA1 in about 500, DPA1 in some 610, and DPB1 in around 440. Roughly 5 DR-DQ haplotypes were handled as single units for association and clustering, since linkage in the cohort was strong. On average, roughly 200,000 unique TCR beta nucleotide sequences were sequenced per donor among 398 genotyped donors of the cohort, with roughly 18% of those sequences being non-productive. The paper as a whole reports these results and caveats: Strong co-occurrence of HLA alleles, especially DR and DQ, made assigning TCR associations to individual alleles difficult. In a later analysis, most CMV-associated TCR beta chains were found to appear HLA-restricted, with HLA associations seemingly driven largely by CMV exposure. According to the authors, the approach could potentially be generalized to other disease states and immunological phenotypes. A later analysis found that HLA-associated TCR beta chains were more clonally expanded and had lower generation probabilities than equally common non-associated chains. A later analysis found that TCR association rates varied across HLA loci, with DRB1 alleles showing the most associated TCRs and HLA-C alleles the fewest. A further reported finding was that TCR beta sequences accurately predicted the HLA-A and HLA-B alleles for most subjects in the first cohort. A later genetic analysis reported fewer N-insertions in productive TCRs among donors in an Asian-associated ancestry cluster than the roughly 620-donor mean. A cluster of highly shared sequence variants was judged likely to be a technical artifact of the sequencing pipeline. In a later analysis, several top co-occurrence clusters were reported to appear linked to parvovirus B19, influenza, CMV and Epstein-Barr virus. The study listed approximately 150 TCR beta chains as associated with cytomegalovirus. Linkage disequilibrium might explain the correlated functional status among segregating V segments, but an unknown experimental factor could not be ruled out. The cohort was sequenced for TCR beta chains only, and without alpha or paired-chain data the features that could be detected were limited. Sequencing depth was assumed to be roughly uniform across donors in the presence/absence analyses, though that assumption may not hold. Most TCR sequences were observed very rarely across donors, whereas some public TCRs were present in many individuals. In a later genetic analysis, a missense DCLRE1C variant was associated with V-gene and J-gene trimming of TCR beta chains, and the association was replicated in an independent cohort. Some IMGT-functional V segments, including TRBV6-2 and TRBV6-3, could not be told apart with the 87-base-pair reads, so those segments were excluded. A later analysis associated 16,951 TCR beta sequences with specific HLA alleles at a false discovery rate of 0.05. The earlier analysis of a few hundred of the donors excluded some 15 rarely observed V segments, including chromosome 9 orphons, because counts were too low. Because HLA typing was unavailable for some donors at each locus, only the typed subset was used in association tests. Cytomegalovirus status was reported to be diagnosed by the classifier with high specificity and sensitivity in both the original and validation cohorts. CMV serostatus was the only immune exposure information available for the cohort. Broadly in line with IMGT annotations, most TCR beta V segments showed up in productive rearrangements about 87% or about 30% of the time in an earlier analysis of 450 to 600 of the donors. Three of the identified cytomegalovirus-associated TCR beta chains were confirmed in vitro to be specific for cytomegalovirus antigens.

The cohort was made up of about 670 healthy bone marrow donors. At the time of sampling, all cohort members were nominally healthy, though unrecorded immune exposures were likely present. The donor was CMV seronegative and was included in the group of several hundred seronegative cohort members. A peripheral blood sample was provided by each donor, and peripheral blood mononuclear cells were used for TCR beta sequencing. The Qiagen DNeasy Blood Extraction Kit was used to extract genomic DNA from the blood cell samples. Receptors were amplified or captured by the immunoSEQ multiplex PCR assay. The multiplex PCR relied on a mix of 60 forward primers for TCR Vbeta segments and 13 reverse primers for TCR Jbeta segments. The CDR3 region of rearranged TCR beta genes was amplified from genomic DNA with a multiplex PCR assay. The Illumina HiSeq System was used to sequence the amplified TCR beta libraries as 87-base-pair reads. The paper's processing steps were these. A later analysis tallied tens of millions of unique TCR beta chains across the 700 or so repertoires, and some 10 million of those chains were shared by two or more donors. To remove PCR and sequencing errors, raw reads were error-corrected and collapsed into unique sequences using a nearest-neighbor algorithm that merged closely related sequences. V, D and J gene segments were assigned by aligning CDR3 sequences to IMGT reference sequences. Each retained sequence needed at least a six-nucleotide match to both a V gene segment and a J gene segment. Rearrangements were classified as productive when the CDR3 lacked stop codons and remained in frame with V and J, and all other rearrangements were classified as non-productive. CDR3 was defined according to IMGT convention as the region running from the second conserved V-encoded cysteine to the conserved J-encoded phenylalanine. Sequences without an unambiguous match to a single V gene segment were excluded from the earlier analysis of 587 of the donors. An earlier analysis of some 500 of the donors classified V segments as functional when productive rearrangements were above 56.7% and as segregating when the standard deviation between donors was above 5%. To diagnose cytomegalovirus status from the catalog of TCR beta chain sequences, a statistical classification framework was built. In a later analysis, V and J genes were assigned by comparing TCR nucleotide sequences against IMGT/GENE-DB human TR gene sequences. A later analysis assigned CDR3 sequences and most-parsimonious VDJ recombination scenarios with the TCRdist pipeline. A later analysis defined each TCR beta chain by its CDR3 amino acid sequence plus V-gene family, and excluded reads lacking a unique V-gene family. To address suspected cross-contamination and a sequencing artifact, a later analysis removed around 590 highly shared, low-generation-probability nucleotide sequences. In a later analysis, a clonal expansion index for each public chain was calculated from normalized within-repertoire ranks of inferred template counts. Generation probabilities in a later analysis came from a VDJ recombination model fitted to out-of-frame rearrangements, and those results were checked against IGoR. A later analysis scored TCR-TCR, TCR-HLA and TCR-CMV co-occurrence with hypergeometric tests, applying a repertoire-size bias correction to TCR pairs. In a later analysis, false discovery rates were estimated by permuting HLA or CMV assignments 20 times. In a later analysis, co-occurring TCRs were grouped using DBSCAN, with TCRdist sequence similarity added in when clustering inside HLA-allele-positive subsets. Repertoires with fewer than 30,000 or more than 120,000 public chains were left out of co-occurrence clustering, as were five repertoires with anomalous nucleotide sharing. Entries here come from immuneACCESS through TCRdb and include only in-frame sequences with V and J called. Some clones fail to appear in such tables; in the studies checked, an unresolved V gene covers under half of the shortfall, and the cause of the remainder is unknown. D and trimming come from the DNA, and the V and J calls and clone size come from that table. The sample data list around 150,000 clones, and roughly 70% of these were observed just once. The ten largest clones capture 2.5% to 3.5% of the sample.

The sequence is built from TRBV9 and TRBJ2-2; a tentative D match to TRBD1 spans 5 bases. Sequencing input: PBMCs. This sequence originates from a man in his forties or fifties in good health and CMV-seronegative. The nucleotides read TGTGCCAGCAGCCTGGACATAGGGCACGGGGAGCTGTTTTTT. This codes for CASSLDIGHGELFF.